This entry describes one T cell receptor (beta chain). Study processing details: From reference gene primer amplification, estimates of nucleated cell counts were derived. Clones were read by immunoSEQ multiplex PCR, and TCRdb kept only the in-frame ones, dropping some. The D gene and trimming were derived from the DNA, and the V and J assignments and clone size from that table. Among 100,000 or so clones, 75% to 90% were seen once, and the ten largest hold more than 1.5%. J gave up 11 bases and V 5 bases, and 8 bases lay outside the gene matches. The CDR3 loop spans 15 amino acids. The germline gives CDR1 LGHDT, CDR2 YNNKEL (reference sequence). The source of the sample is a study of blood T cell repertoires in COVID-19. Study overall: Specimens from acute and convalescent COVID-19 originated in the United States, Italy and Spain. T cells, B-cell-depleted T cells, or PBMCs provided the cDNA or gDNA that served as material.

V is TRBV3-1 (or the pseudogene TRBV3-2) and J is TRBJ2-4; 14 bases line up with TRBD2. Sequenced sample: peripheral blood. The receptor was derived from a woman between 70 and 85 years old with active or convalescent COVID-19. The CDR3, as DNA: TGTGCCAGCAGCGATAGGACTAGCGGGGGGTCGGTTCAGTACTTC. Protein product: CASSDRTSGGSVQYF.